This T cell receptor beta chain appears in the sequencing data of a study of Tregs in tolerant kidney transplant recipients. The wider study: CD4+CD25+CD127- cells came from approximately three-day belatacept mixed lymphocyte reactions, some with approximately 5-day graft donor restimulation.

Remarks on this clone: Its antigen is not identified.

The study, taken as a whole, reports: This study did not directly address biological reproducibility.

Here immunoSEQ multiplex PCR was the method, and the copy in TCRdb shows in-frame clones only, minus some. The sample records about 44,000 clones, around 95% being singletons. The CDR3 runs to 13 residues. V was clipped by 3 bases and J by 5 bases, with 10 bases between them. CDR1 is SGHTA and CDR2 is FQGTGA in the germline V gene. Sequenced input: Tregs from blood cultured with allogeneic cells. The V call is TRBV7-3, the J call TRBJ2-5, with D perhaps assigned TRBD1 or TRBD2 (5 bases each). The sequence was collected from a human donor in good health. CDR3 region: CASSLWGGETQYF. The CDR3 DNA reads as TGTGCCAGCAGCTTGTGGGGCGGGGAGACCCAGTACTTC.